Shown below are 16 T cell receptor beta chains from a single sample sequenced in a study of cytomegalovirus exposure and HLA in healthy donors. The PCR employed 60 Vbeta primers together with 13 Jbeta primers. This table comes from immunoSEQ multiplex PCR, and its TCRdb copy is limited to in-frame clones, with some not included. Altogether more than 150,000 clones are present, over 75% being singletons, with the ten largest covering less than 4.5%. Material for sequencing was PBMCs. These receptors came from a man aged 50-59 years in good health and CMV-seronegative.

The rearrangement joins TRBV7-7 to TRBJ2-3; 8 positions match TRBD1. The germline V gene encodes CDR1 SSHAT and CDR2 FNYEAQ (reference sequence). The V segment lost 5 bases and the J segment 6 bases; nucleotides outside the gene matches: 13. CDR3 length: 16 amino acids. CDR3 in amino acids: CASSLGQVGAGDTQYF. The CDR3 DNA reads TGTGCCAGCAGCCTGGGACAGGTGGGGGCAGGGGATACGCAGTATTTT.

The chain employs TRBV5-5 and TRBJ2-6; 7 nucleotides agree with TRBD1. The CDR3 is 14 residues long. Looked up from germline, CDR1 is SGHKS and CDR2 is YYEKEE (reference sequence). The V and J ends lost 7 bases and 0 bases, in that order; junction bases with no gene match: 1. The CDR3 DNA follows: TGTGCCAGCGGGGACAGCTCTGGGGCCAACGTCCTGACTTTC. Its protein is CASGDSSGANVLTF. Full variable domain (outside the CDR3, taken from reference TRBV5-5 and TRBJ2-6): DAGVTQSPTHLIKTRGQQVTLRCSPISGHKSVSWYQQVLGQGPQFIFQYYEKEERGRGNFPDRFSARQFPNYSSELNVNALLLGDSALYLCASGDSSGANVLTFGAGSRLTVL.

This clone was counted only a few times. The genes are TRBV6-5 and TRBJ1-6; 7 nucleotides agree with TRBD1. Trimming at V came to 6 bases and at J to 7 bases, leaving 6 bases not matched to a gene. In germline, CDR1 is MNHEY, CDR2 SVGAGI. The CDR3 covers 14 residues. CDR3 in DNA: TGTGCCAGCAGACACGACAGGGTGAATTCACCCCTCCACTTT. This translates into CASRHDRVNSPLHF.

The CDR3, as DNA: TGTGCCAGCAGTGAACGACAGGGAGAAACTGAAGCTTTCTTT. Protein sequence: CASSERQGETEAFF. The genes are TRBV2 and TRBJ1-1; 7 bases are shared with TRBD1. This CDR3 is 14 amino acids long. In germline, CDR1 is SNHLY, CDR2 FYNNEI. V lost 2 bases, J lost 5 bases, and 5 bases stayed unmatched.

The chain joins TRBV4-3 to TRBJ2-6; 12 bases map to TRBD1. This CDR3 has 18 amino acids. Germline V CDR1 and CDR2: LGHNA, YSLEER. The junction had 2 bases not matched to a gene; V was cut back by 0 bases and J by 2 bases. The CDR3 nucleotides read TGCGCCAGCAGCCAAGAGGGACAGGGGGCGGCTGGGGCCAACGTCCTGACTTTC. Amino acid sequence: CASSQEGQGAAGANVLTF.

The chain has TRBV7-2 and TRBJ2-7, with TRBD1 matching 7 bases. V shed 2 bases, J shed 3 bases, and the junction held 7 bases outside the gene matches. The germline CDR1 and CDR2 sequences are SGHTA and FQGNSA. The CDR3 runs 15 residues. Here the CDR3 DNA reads TGTGCCAGCAGCTTATTTGGGACAGAAGTCTACGAGCAGTACTTC. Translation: CASSLFGTEVYEQYF.

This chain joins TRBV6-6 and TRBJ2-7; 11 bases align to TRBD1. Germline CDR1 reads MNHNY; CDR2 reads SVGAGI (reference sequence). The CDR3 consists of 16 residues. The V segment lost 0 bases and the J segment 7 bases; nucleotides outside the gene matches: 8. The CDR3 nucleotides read TGTGCCAGCAGTTACTCGGGACAGGGGGGTATCGGGGAGCAGTACTTC. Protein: CASSYSGQGGIGEQYF.

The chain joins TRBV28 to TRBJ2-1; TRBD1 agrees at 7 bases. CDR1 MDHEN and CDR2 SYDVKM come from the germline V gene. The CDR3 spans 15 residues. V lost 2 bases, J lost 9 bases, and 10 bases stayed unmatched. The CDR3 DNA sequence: TGTGCCAGCAGTTTAAGGCAGGGGGTTCGAGGTGAGCAGTTCTTC. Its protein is CASSLRQGVRGEQFF.

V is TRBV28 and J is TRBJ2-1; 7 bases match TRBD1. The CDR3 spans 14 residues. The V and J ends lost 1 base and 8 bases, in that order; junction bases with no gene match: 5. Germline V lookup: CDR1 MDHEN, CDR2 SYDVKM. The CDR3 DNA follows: TGTGCCAGCAGTTTATCGGCAGGGGGTCATGAGCAGTTCTTC. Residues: CASSLSAGGHEQFF.

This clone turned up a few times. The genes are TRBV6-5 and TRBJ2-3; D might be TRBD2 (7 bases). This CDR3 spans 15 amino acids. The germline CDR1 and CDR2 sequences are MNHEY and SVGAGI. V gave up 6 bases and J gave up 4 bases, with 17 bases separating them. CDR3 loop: CASSRGGEIADTQYF. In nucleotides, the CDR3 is TGTGCCAGCAGCCGAGGGGGGGAGATAGCAGATACGCAGTATTTT.

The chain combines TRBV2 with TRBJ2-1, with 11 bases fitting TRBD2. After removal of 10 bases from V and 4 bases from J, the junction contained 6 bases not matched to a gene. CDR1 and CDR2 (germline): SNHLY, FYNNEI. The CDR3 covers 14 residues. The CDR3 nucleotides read TGTGCCACACCGGGACTAGCGGATTACAATGAGCAGTTCTTC. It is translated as CATPGLADYNEQFF.

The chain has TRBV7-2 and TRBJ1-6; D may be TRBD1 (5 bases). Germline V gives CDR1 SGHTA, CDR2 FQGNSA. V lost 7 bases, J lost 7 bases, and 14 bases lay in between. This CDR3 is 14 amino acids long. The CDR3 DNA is TGTGCCAGCAACTTGGGGGGATTGAATTCACCCCTCCACTTT. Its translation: CASNLGGLNSPLHF.

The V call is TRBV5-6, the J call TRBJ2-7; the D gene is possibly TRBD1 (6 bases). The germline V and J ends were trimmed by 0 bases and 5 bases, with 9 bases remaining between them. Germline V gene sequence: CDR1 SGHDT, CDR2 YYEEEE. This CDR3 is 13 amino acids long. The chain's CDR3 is CASSLDRADEQYF. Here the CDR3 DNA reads TGTGCCAGCAGCTTGGACAGGGCCGACGAGCAGTACTTC.

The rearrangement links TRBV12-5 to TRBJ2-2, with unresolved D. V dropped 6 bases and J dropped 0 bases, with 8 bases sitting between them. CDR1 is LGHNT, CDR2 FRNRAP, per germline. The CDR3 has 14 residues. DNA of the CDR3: TGTGCTAGTGGGGCCGCGGCGAACACCGGGGAGCTGTTTTTT. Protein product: CASGAAANTGELFF.

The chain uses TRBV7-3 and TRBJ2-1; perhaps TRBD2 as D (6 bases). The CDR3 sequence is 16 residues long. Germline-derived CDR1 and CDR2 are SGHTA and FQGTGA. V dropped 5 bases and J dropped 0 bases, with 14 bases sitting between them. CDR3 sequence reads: CASSPTGSYSYNEQFF. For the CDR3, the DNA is TGTGCCAGCAGCCCAACCGGGAGCTACTCCTACAATGAGCAGTTCTTC.

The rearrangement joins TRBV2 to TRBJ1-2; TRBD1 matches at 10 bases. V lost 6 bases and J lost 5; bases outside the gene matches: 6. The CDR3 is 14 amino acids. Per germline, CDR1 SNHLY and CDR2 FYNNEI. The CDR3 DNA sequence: TGTGCCAGCAGGTACCGGGACAGGGGTTATGGCTACACCTTC. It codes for CASRYRDRGYGYTF.